This TCR beta chain is drawn from a study of blood T cell repertoires in COVID-19. Across the study: COVID-19 samples collected from the United States, Italy and Spain covered acute and convalescent phases.

Ages ranged from about 18 to 89 years, with residence in some 25 US areas. The J segment lost 7 bases and the V segment lost 4 bases, leaving 3 bases of the junction unmatched. The CDR3 runs to 13 residues. TCRdb keeps only in-frame clones here, not all; method: immunoSEQ multiplex PCR. The sample lists fewer than 600,000 clones; roughly 90% were seen once. The sequenced sample consisted of PBMCs or T cells enriched from blood (not recorded which). The gene calls are TRBV12-3 or TRBV12-4 and TRBJ2-1; TRBD1 agrees at 8 bases. This sequence originates from a woman aged 40 to 50 who had recovered from COVID-19. For the CDR3, the DNA is TGTGCCAGCAGTTGGACAGGGCGGAATGAGCAGTTCTTC. It yields the protein CASSWTGRNEQFF.